These 7 T cell receptor beta chains came from one sample sequenced in a study of blood T cell repertoires in COVID-19. Assay: immunoSEQ multiplex PCR; the TCRdb copy retains only in-frame clones and omits some. The profile covers 25,000 to 30,000 clones, with over 75% appearing a single time and 9.5% to 13% taken by the ten largest. The specimen was peripheral blood. The receptors derive from a man aged 60 to 69 with acute or convalescent COVID-19.

The CDR3 loop is CASSPDRGNYNSPLHF. DNA of the CDR3: TGTGCCAGTAGCCCTGACAGGGGGAACTATAATTCACCCCTCCACTTT. The gene calls are TRBV19 and TRBJ1-6; 9 bases are shared with TRBD1. CDR3 length: 16 residues. V dropped 6 bases and J dropped 3; count of bases not matched to a gene: 6. Germline values: CDR1 LNHDA, CDR2 SQIVND (reference sequence).

The chain combines TRBV4-2 with TRBJ2-7; TRBD2 matches at 8 bases. The J segment lost 6 bases and the V segment lost 1 base, leaving 8 bases of the junction unmatched. The CDR3 covers 15 residues. The germline gives CDR1 LGHNA, CDR2 YNFKEQ. CDR3 coding DNA: TGTGCCAGCAGCCAAGGGGGGACTAGTTCTAGCGAGCAGTACTTC. This codes for CASSQGGTSSSEQYF.

This chain links TRBV11-2 with TRBJ1-1; possibly TRBD1 for D (5 bases). The germline V and J ends were trimmed by 1 base and 4 bases, with 10 bases remaining between them. The length of the CDR3 is 14 residues. CDR1 is SGHAT and CDR2 is FQNNGV in the germline V gene. The CDR3 is CASSLARVGTEAFF. The CDR3 nucleotides are TGTGCCAGCAGCTTAGCCAGGGTGGGCACTGAAGCTTTCTTT.

J is TRBJ2-2 and V is TRBV5-6; 7 nucleotides agree with TRBD1. This CDR3 has 14 amino acids. CDR1 SGHDT and CDR2 YYEEEE come from the germline V gene. The junction had 6 bases not matched to a gene; V was cut back by 6 bases and J by 4 bases. DNA for the CDR3: TGTGCCAGCACAAGGGGGCAGGTCACCGGGGAGCTGTTTTTT. Protein sequence: CASTRGQVTGELFF.

The chain combines TRBV6-5 with TRBJ1-1; unclear D gene. There are 13 residues in the CDR3. V was pared by 5 bases and J by 1 base, with 8 bases between. The germline gives CDR1 MNHEY, CDR2 SVGAGI. Here the CDR3 reads CASSNARNTEAFF. The CDR3 DNA reads TGTGCCAGCAGTAATGCCAGGAACACTGAAGCTTTCTTT.

V gene TRBV19 combines with J gene TRBJ1-2; maybe TRBD1 (6 bases). The CDR3 extends over 15 amino acids. Trimming removed 4 bases at V and 4 bases at J, with 16 bases between. Germline V gene data show CDR1 as LNHDA and CDR2 as SQIVND (reference sequence). The CDR3 reads CASSKRTALLYGYTF. CDR3 DNA sequence: TGTGCCAGTAGTAAACGGACAGCTCTACTCTATGGCTACACCTTC.

The chain uses TRBV4-1 and TRBJ1-4; 12 bases match TRBD1. The J segment lost 8 bases and the V segment lost 5 bases, leaving 3 bases of the junction unmatched. Germline V gene data show CDR1 as MGHRA and CDR2 as YSYEKL. The CDR3 has 14 amino acids. The DNA of the CDR3 is TGCGCCAGCAGCTCCGGGACAGGGGGCGAAAAACTGTTTTTT. Protein sequence: CASSSGTGGEKLFF.